This entry describes one T cell receptor (beta chain). Its antigen remains unknown. Trimming removed 4 bases at V and 4 bases at J, with 12 bases between. Germline CDR1 is KGHDR and CDR2 is SFDVKD. CDR3 length: 14 residues. Only in-frame clones appear in the TCRdb table, and some are missing; sequencing was by immunoSEQ multiplex PCR. The sample has tens of thousands of clones, around 83% seen once. This sample was taken from a study of T cell responses to AZD1222 COVID-19 vaccine. Study results and caveats: In all cases, repertoires were sampled only after the peak T cell response. Baseline seropositivity occurred in only a handful of AZD1222 recipients.

Sequencing was performed on peripheral blood, taken on day 0 of AZD1222 vaccination. This chain joins TRBV24-1 and TRBJ1-1, with a weak D call TRBD1 (5 bases). The TCR was taken from an adult in good health. Here the CDR3 DNA reads TGTGCCACCAGTGACCATGGGGGGAGCACTGAAGCTTTCTTT. This sequence encodes CATSDHGGSTEAFF.